One sample yielded the 28 T cell receptor beta chains listed below, sequenced in a study of blood T cell repertoires in COVID-19 (dated by TCRdb to between 2020 and 2021). To prepare the library, the immunoSEQ multiplex PCR assay was applied. TCRdb holds this immuneACCESS table with in-frame rearrangements only. Some clones are missing; in checked studies, unresolved V genes explain under half, and the rest has no known cause. The sample table shows some 350,000 clones, and around 91% are seen once. Jointly, the top ten make up roughly 1% of the sample. The sequencing sample was made of PBMCs or T cells enriched from blood (not recorded which). The receptors here all came from a man aged 18 to 29 who had recovered from COVID-19.

The gene calls are TRBV3-1 (or the pseudogene TRBV3-2) and TRBJ1-1; tentative D call: TRBD1 (5 bases). The length of the CDR3 is 14 residues. Trimming cost V 2 bases and J 4 bases, with 11 bases left between them. Germline V gene sequence: CDR1 LGHDT, CDR2 YNNKEL (reference sequence). The CDR3 loop reads CASSQMQGGTEAFF. CDR3 bases: TGTGCCAGCAGCCAAATGCAGGGTGGCACTGAAGCTTTCTTT.

The chain employs TRBV7-2 and TRBJ2-5; 10 bases agree with TRBD2. The CDR3 has 16 residues. CDR1 is SGHTA, CDR2 FQGNSA, per germline. V shed 1 base, J shed 3 bases, and the junction held 5 bases outside the gene matches. CDR3 loop: CASSLGPGLAEETQYF. In DNA, the CDR3 is TGTGCCAGCAGCTTAGGACCTGGACTAGCGGAAGAGACCCAGTACTTC. The full variable domain, rest sourced from reference TRBV7-2 and TRBJ2-5, is GAGVSQSPSNKVTEKGKDVELRCDPISGHTALYWYRQSLGQGLEFLIYFQGNSAPDKSGLPSDRFSAERTGGSVSTLTIQRTQQEDSAVYLCASSLGPGLAEETQYFGPGTRLLVL.

V and J are TRBV13 and TRBJ1-1; a possible D gene is TRBD1 (5 bases). Trimming removed 2 bases from V and 0 bases from J, with 13 bases in between. Germline V gene lookup returns CDR1 PRHDT and CDR2 FYEKMQ (reference sequence). The CDR3 runs to 16 residues. For the CDR3, the DNA is TGTGCCAGCAGCTTAAACGCGGGGCTGGTGAACACTGAAGCTTTCTTT. Translation gives CASSLNAGLVNTEAFF.

The chain couples TRBV2 to TRBJ2-3, with D possibly matching TRBD2 (6 bases). Germline V CDR1 and CDR2: SNHLY, FYNNEI. Trimming shortened V by 6 bases and J by 3 bases, and 10 bases separated the two germline ends. This CDR3 contains 13 residues. CDR3 nucleotides: TGTGCCAGCAGAGCCGGGGGTACAGATACGCAGTATTTT. It is translated as CASRAGGTDTQYF.

The chain couples TRBV29-1 to TRBJ1-4; D ambiguous. The CDR3 runs 13 residues. Germline CDR1 reads SQVTM; CDR2 reads ANQGSEA. The CDR3 region has the DNA TGCAGTTTTTCACTCGGGACTAATGAAAAACTGTTTTTT. This gives the protein CSFSLGTNEKLFF.

J is TRBJ2-1 and V is TRBV4-1; 10 bases fit TRBD2. Germline lookup yields CDR1 MGHRA and CDR2 YSYEKL. CDR3 length equals 14 residues. V gave up 3 bases and J gave up 7 bases; unmatched junction bases: 3. The CDR3 sequence is CASSQGLARNEQFF. CDR3 sequence (DNA): TGCGCCAGCAGCCAGGGACTAGCGCGGAATGAGCAGTTCTTC.

V is TRBV9 and J is TRBJ1-1, with D possibly TRBD1 on 5 matching bases. CDR3 size: 15 residues. V lost 0 bases and J lost 1, with 10 bases in between. CDR1 is SGDLS and CDR2 is YYNGEE in the germline V gene. CDR3 sequence (DNA): TGTGCCAGCAGCGTAGAGGGGACTAGGAACACTGAAGCTTTCTTT. Translating it yields CASSVEGTRNTEAFF.

The table lists this clone with a count of one. This sequence joins TRBV28 and TRBJ1-2; D is possibly TRBD1 (6 bases). Germline V gene lookup returns CDR1 MDHEN and CDR2 SYDVKM. V lost 4 bases and J 8 bases, leaving 11 bases between the germline ends. This CDR3 contains 12 residues. CDR3 bases: TGTGCCAGCAGTTCTAACAGGGAGGGCTACACCTTC. It translates to CASSSNREGYTF.

The genes are TRBV5-1 and TRBJ1-2, with D possibly TRBD1 on 6 matching bases. The CDR3 loop spans 15 amino acids. V lost 0 bases to trimming and J lost 0 bases, with 9 bases between them. Germline-derived CDR1 and CDR2 are SGHRS and YFSETQ. DNA of the CDR3: TGCGCCAGCAGCTTGGGGGGGACATCTAACTATGGCTACACCTTC. Amino acid sequence: CASSLGGTSNYGYTF.

The chain has TRBV5-1 and TRBJ2-1, with D possibly matching TRBD1 (6 bases). The ends were cut back, 4 bases at V and 8 bases at J, with 22 bases in the middle. CDR1 is SGHRS, CDR2 YFSETQ, per germline. CDR3 length: 16 residues. CDR3 sequence: CASSQSGTSIWDEQFF. As DNA, the CDR3 is TGCGCCAGCAGCCAATCCGGGACAAGTATCTGGGATGAGCAGTTCTTC.

A note on this clone: Other DNA sequences in the same sample also yield this CDR3. The rearrangement links TRBV5-1 to TRBJ1-4; 8 bases line up with TRBD1. The CDR3 is made up of 13 amino acids. The junction had 0 bases not matched to a gene; V was cut back by 0 bases and J by 8 bases. Germline CDR1 reads SGHRS; CDR2 reads YFSETQ. The DNA for the CDR3 is TGCGCCAGCAGCTTGGCAGGGGGCGAAAAACTGTTTTTT. It codes for CASSLAGGEKLFF.

The chain has TRBV6-1 and TRBJ1-2; tentatively, D is TRBD1 (6 bases). CDR1 and CDR2 from the germline V gene are MNHNS and SASEGT. V lost 3 bases and J lost 6, with 20 bases in between. The CDR3 has 16 amino acids. The CDR3 protein is CASSDGSKQGIHGYTF. CDR3 nucleotide sequence: TGTGCCAGCAGTGACGGGTCCAAACAGGGAATACATGGCTACACCTTC.

This clone has just a few counts. V and J are TRBV29-1 and TRBJ1-3, with no clear D. The CDR3 extends over 11 amino acids. Germline lookup yields CDR1 SQVTM and CDR2 ANQGSEA. Trimming left V 4 bases short and J 4 bases short, with 5 bases between. The CDR3 nucleotides read TGCAGCGTTGTGCGCGGAAACACCATATATTTT. Its translation is CSVVRGNTIYF.

J is TRBJ2-7 and V is TRBV5-1, with TRBD1 matching 7 bases. The CDR3 is 14 residues long. CDR1 and CDR2 (germline): SGHRS, YFSETQ. V was clipped by 0 bases and J by 4 bases; unmatched bases: 4. The CDR3 bases are TGCGCCAGCAGCTTGGCGGAACAGGGGTACGAGCAGTACTTC. Translating gives CASSLAEQGYEQYF. Variable domain in full (rest from reference TRBV5-1 and TRBJ2-7): KAGVTQTPRYLIKTRGQQVTLSCSPISGHRSVSWYQQTPGQGLQFLFEYFSETQRNKGNFPGRFSGRQFSNSRSEMNVSTLELGDSALYLCASSLAEQGYEQYFGPGTRLTVT.

The chain is built from TRBV19 and TRBJ1-2; D might be TRBD1 (6 bases). Germline V gene data show CDR1 as LNHDA and CDR2 as SQIVND (reference sequence). V was pared by 5 bases and J by 8 bases, with 15 bases between. The CDR3 extends over 13 amino acids. CDR3 sequence (DNA): TGTGCCAGTAGTGGTGGCAGGGGAGTCGGCTACACCTTC. Translated, it gives CASSGGRGVGYTF.

The chain has TRBV6-5 and TRBJ2-7; D is perhaps TRBD1 (6 bases). V gave up 2 bases and J gave up 3 bases, with 17 bases separating them. This CDR3 is built from 16 residues. CDR1 is MNHEY, CDR2 SVGAGI, per germline. The CDR3 nucleotides read TGTGCCAGCAGTTACCAAGGCGCAGGGGTCTTCTACGAGCAGTACTTC. It codes for CASSYQGAGVFYEQYF.

This chain connects TRBV6-4 to TRBJ1-2; no clear D. CDR3 size: 14 residues. Germline lookup yields CDR1 MRHNA and CDR2 SNTAGT. The V end lost 9 bases, the J end lost 0 bases, and 14 bases lay between the germline ends. The CDR3 DNA follows: TGTGCCAGGGTACCCGAGGGCGCTAACTATGGCTACACCTTC. This translates into CARVPEGANYGYTF.

J is TRBJ2-1 and V is TRBV4-3, with 12 bases matching TRBD2. With V trimmed by 3 bases and J by 3 bases, 3 bases remained unmatched. Germline CDR1 LGHNA, CDR2 YSLEER. The CDR3 has 16 amino acids. The CDR3 is CASSHMTSGSYNEQFF. The CDR3 region has the DNA TGCGCCAGCAGCCACATGACTAGCGGGAGCTACAATGAGCAGTTCTTC.

The V gene is TRBV10-2, the J gene TRBJ1-1; perhaps TRBD1 as D (6 bases). CDR1 is WSHSY, CDR2 SAAADI, per germline. Between the trimmed V and J ends, which lost 3 bases and 4 bases, there was a span of 9 bases. The CDR3 length is 13 residues. The CDR3 coding sequence is TGCGCCAGCAGTGACACAGGGCGCACTGAAGCTTTCTTT. Translating it yields CASSDTGRTEAFF.

The chain carries TRBV10-2 and TRBJ2-3; 9 positions match TRBD2. The CDR3 is 14 amino acids. With 4 bases clipped from V and 4 bases from J, the junction kept 3 bases outside the gene matches. Germline V gene data show CDR1 as WSHSY and CDR2 as SAAADI. The CDR3 DNA reads as TGCGCCAGCAGTGTAGCGGGGGCCCCAGATACGCAGTATTTT. As protein: CASSVAGAPDTQYF.

Written as DNA, the CDR3 is TGTGCCAGCAGCTTGATCCGTCAGAGGGACACTGAAGCTTTCTTT. Its protein product is CASSLIRQRDTEAFF. This chain links TRBV5-4 with TRBJ1-1; no clear D. The ends were cut back, 1 base at V and 3 bases at J, with 13 bases in the middle. CDR1 is SGHNT, CDR2 YYREEE, per germline (reference sequence). The CDR3 consists of 15 residues.

The chain couples TRBV7-8 to TRBJ2-7; a possible D gene is TRBD2 (7 bases). The CDR3 spans 15 residues. The ends were cut back, 3 bases at V and 6 bases at J, with 18 bases in the middle. CDR1 is SGHVS, CDR2 FQNEAQ, per germline. In DNA form, the CDR3 reads TGTGCCAGCAGCTTCCCTCGGGGGGCCGCCTTCGAGCAGTACTTC. It yields the protein CASSFPRGAAFEQYF.

The chain recombines TRBV9 with TRBJ1-4; D uncertain. With 0 bases removed from V and 3 bases from J, the gap between germline ends came to 12 bases. Germline CDR1 is SGDLS and CDR2 is YYNGEE. The CDR3 is made up of 16 amino acids. This CDR3 is CASSVGATNPNEKLFF. DNA for the CDR3: TGTGCCAGCAGCGTAGGGGCAACCAATCCTAATGAAAAACTGTTTTTT.

The genes are TRBV7-6 and TRBJ2-1, with a possible D match to TRBD2 (6 bases). Trimming removed 5 bases at V and 3 bases at J, with 11 bases between. This CDR3 is built from 14 residues. Germline loops: CDR1 SGHVS, CDR2 FNYEAQ. As DNA, the CDR3 is TGTGCCAGCAGCGAACACGGGAGCTACAATGAGCAGTTCTTC. Translated: CASSEHGSYNEQFF.

This chain joins TRBV3-1 (or the pseudogene TRBV3-2) and TRBJ1-6, with 8 bases matching TRBD1. CDR1 is LGHDT, CDR2 YNNKEL, per germline (reference sequence). With 6 bases clipped from V and 6 bases from J, the junction kept 10 bases outside the gene matches. The CDR3 sequence is 16 residues long. The CDR3 sequence: CASSQQGQGPNSPLHF. The CDR3 coding sequence is TGTGCCAGCAGTCAACAAGGACAGGGACCTAATTCACCCCTCCACTTT.

Only one count was recorded for this clone. The V gene is TRBV19, the J gene TRBJ1-1, with 7 bases fitting TRBD1. The CDR3 length is 13 residues. Germline V CDR1 and CDR2: LNHDA, SQIVND (reference sequence). Trimming cost V 8 bases and J 5 bases; bases outside gene matches: 8. CDR3 region: CASRNRGGTEAFF. For the CDR3, the DNA is TGTGCCAGTCGGAACAGGGGTGGGACTGAAGCTTTCTTT.

The chain is built from TRBV29-1 and TRBJ1-5; 8 bases align to TRBD1. Germline V gene lookup returns CDR1 SQVTM and CDR2 ANQGSEA. V trimming: 6 bases; J trimming: 6 bases; junction bases outside the gene matches: 7. This CDR3 spans 13 amino acids. The CDR3 coding sequence is TGCAGCGTGTTACAGGGGGAGGGTCAGCCCCAGCATTTT. Translated, it gives CSVLQGEGQPQHF.

The chain joins TRBV7-2 to TRBJ1-3; D not certain. Between the trimmed V and J ends, which lost 6 bases and 0 bases, there was a span of 12 bases. Germline values: CDR1 SGHTA, CDR2 FQGNSA. The CDR3 runs 15 residues. The CDR3 DNA is TGTGCCAGCAGTACAACCGTCAACTCTGGAAACACCATATATTTT. It is translated as CASSTTVNSGNTIYF. The full variable domain, in which reference TRBV7-2 and TRBJ1-3 provide the parts outside the CDR3, is GAGVSQSPSNKVTEKGKDVELRCDPISGHTALYWYRQSLGQGLEFLIYFQGNSAPDKSGLPSDRFSAERTGGSVSTLTIQRTQQEDSAVYLCASSTTVNSGNTIYFGEGSWLTVV.